This TCR beta chain was profiled in a study of vaccination effects on CD4 cells after COVID-19 (dated by TCRdb to between 2021 and 2024). Study-wide context: Post-vaccine samples across the study were collected a median of 72 days after the second dose, with a range of 14 to 241. SARS-CoV-2 spike-specific CD4+ TCR repertoires were compared before and after mRNA vaccination in COVID-19 convalescent patients and in infection-naive vaccine recipients. Altogether, approximately 10 COVID-19 convalescent patients and several SARS-CoV-2-naive healthy vaccine recipients made up the full study. The Oncomine TCR Beta short-read assay on an Illumina iSeq 100 was used to sequence cultures from other donors in the study. General conclusions and limits of the study: In healthy vaccine recipients, vaccine-induced clones were almost all SARS-CoV-2 mono-reactive, with only 1 of 255 being cross-reactive with common cold coronaviruses. The study was limited by a small number of convalescent patients, and early post-infection timepoints were lacking. Clones induced by infection and clones induced by vaccination both contracted markedly at late timepoints after vaccination, which fits with T cell responses waning over time.

The receptor library was made with the immunoSEQ multiplex PCR assay. DNA from the cultured, isolated CD4+ T cells was subjected to TCR beta CDR3 sequencing. As for the authors' bioinformatics: The analysis removed non-productive TCR sequences, trimmed reads to the CDR3 region, and retained only CDR3s that were 7 or more amino acids long. Antigen-specific clonotypes were identified using the MANAFEST web app by comparison of expansion in peptide wells against reference cultures. To count as positive, a clone had to show expansion at FDR<0.05 compared with the reference and with all other wells, an odds ratio above 5, and a frequency above 0.1% in two replicate wells. A clonotype was defined as cross-reactive if the clonotype was significantly expanded both in SARS-CoV-2 spike wells and in at least one common cold coronavirus spike condition. CDR3 similarity was assessed by Levenshtein distance using the stringdist R package, and unrooted trees were constructed with ape in R 3.6.1. TCRdb stores this immuneACCESS table with in-frame sequences only. Part of the clones is absent; in the studies checked, under half of the shortfall reflects unresolved V genes, and no reason is known for the rest. V and J calls and clone size are given by that table; D and trimming were obtained from the DNA. For this sample the table gives about 66,000 clones, of which approximately 76% were detected only once. About 0.91% of the sample is held by the ten biggest clonotypes.

Turning to this clone: The antigen this receptor binds is unknown. Base qualities are missing; no much larger clone stands one base away.

The ViraFEST assay stimulated PBMC with viral peptide pools and then used TCR sequencing to identify antigen-specific CD4+ T cell clonotypes by expansion. After around 11 days of culture, CD4+ T cells were isolated with the EasySep CD4+ T cell isolation kit. Two doses of either the BNT162b2 or the mRNA-1273 mRNA SARS-CoV-2 vaccine were administered to participants. Negative nucleocapsid antibody results before and after vaccination confirmed that the healthy vaccine recipients had no prior SARS-CoV-2 infection. Approximately 2 million PBMC per well were cultured in IMDM with 5% human AB serum, 8.5 to 10 IU/ml IL-2 and gentamicin, plus 10 ug/ml peptides. On days 3 and 7, half of the culture medium was replaced with fresh IL-2-containing medium. Each peptide stimulation condition was cultured in triplicate wells unless otherwise noted. PBMC were separated from whole blood using Ficoll-Paque Plus gradient centrifugation and were then either cryopreserved at -140C or used fresh. The spike proteins of SARS-CoV-2 and of the common cold coronaviruses HCoV-NL63, HCoV-OC43 and HCoV-229E were spanned by overlapping peptide pools. The QIAamp micro DNA kit was used to extract genomic DNA from the cultured CD4+ T cells.

Including cysteine and phenylalanine, the CDR3 has 15 amino acids. The only DNA kept is the CDR3, 45 bases in frame from the first base. V and J lose 1 base and 2 bases, and a span of 10 bases separates them. The CDR1 and CDR2 encoded by the germline V gene are SNHLY and FYNNEI. The sequences come from CD4+ T cells from PBMCs cultured with HCoV-OC43 spike peptides, collected after COVID-19 vaccination. Reading the label with the study, this specimen's cell subset or site is: HCoV-OC43 spike overlapping peptide pool stimulation. Recombination joined TRBV2 with TRBJ2-3; the best D guess is TRBD2, with 6 bases matching. This receptor was taken from a human donor who received a COVID-19 vaccine. DNA sequence: TGTGCCAGCAGTGAAGGGGGCGGGGTCACAGATACGCAGTATTTT. The encoded protein is CASSEGGGVTDTQYF.